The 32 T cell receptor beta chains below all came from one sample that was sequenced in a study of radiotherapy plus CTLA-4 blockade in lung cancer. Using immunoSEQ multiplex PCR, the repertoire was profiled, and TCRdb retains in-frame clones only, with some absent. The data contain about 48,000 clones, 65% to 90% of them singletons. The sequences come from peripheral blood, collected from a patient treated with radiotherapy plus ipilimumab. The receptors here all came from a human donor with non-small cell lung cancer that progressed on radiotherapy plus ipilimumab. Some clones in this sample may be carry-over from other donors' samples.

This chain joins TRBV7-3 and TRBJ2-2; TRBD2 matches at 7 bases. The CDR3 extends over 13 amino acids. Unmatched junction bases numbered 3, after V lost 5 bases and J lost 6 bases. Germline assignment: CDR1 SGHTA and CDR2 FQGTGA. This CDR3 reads CASSPREAGELFF. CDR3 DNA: TGTGCCAGCAGCCCCCGGGAGGCCGGGGAGCTGTTTTTT.

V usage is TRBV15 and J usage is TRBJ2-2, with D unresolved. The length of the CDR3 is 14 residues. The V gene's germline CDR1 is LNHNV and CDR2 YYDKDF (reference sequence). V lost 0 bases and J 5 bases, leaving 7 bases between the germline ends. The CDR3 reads CATSRDRDTGELFF. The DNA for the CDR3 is TGTGCCACCAGCAGAGATCGAGATACCGGGGAGCTGTTTTTT.

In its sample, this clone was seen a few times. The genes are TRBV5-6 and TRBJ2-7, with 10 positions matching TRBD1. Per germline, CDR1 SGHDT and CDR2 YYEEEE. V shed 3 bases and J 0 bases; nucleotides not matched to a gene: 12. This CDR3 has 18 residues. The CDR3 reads CASSWMGTGATNSYEQYF. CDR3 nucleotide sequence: TGTGCCAGCAGCTGGATGGGGACAGGGGCTACGAACTCCTACGAGCAGTACTTC. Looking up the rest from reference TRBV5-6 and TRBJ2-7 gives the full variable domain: DAGVTQSPTHLIKTRGQQVTLRCSPKSGHDTVSWYQQALGQGPQFIFQYYEEEERQRGNFPDRFSGHQFPNYSSELNVNALLLGDSALYLCASSWMGTGATNSYEQYFGPGTRLTVT.

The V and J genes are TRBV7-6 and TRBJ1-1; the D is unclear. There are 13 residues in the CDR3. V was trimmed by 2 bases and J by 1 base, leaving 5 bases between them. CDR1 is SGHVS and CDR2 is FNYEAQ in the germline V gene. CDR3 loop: CASSLQANTEAFF. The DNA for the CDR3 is TGTGCCAGCAGCTTACAGGCGAACACTGAAGCTTTCTTT.

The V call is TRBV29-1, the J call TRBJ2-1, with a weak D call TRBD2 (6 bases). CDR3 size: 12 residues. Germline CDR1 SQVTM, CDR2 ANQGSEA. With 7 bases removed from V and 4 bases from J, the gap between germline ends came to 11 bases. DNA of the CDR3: TGCAGCGCGGATAGCGGTTACAATGAGCAGTTCTTC. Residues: CSADSGYNEQFF.

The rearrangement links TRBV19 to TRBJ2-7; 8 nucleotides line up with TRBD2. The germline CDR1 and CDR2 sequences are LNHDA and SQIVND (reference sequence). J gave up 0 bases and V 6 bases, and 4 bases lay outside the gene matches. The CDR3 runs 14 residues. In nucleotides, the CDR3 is TGTGCCAGTAGCGCGGGGGGCAGCTCCTACGAGCAGTACTTC. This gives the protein CASSAGGSSYEQYF.

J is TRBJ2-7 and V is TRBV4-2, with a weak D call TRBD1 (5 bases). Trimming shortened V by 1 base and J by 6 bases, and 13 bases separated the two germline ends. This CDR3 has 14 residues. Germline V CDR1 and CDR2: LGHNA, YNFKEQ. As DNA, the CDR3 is TGTGCCAGCAGCCAAGGGGGCTTGGATCTCGAGCAGTACTTC. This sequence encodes CASSQGGLDLEQYF.

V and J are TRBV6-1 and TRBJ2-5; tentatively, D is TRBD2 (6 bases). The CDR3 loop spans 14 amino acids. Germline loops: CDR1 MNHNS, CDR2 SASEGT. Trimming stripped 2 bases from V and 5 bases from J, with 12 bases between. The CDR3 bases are TGTGCCAGCAGTGAACGGGCAGGGAGGGAGACCCAGTACTTC. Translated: CASSERAGRETQYF.

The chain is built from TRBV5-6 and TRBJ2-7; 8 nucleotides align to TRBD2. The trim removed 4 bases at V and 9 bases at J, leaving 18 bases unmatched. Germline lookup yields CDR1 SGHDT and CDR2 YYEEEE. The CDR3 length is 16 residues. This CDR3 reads CASSRPVSGDATRQYF. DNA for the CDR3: TGTGCCAGCAGCCGCCCAGTTAGCGGGGACGCTACGAGGCAGTACTTC. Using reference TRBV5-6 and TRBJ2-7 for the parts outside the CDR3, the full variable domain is DAGVTQSPTHLIKTRGQQVTLRCSPKSGHDTVSWYQQALGQGPQFIFQYYEEEERQRGNFPDRFSGHQFPNYSSELNVNALLLGDSALYLCASSRPVSGDATRQYFGPGTRLTVT.

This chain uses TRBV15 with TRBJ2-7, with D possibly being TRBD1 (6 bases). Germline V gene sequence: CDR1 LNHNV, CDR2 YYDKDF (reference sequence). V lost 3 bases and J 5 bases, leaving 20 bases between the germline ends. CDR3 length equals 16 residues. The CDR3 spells CATSSDYGQGQDEQYF. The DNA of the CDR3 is TGTGCCACCAGCAGTGATTATGGGCAGGGGCAGGACGAGCAGTACTTC.

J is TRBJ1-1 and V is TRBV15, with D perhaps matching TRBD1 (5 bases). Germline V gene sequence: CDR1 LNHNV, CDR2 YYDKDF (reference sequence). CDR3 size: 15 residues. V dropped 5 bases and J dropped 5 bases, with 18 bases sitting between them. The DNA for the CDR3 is TGTGCCACCAGCCTGCGCCCGGGGGACGGGACTGAAGCTTTCTTT. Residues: CATSLRPGDGTEAFF.

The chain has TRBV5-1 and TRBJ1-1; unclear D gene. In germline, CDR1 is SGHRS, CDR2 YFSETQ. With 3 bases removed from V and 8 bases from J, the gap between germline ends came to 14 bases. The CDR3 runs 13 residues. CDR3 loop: CASSSLGGNEAFF. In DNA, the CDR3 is TGCGCCAGCAGCTCCCTAGGAGGTAACGAAGCTTTCTTT.

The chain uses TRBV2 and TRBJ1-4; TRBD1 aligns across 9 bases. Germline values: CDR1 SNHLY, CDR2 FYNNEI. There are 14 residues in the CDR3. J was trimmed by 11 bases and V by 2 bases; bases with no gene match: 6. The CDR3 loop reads CASSERTGVKKLFF. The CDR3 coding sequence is TGTGCCAGCAGTGAAAGGACAGGGGTCAAGAAACTGTTTTTT.

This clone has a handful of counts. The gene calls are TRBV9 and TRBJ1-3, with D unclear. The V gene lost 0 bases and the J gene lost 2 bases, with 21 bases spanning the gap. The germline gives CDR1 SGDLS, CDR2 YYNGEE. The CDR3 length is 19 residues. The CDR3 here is CASSVDPADTHIAGNTIYF. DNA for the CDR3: TGTGCCAGCAGCGTAGATCCGGCGGATACCCACATTGCTGGAAACACCATATATTTT.

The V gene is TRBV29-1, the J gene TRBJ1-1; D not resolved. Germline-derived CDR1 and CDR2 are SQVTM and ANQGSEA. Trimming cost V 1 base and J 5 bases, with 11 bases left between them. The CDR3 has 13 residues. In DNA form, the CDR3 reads TGCAGCGTTGAAGGGTTCGGGAGAACTGAAGCTTTCTTT. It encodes CSVEGFGRTEAFF.

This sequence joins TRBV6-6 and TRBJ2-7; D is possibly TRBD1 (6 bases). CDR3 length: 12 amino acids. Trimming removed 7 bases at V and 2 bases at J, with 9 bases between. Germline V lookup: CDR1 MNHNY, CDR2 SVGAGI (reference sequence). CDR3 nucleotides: TGTGCCAGCAATACAGGGACCTACGAGCAGTACTTC. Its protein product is CASNTGTYEQYF.

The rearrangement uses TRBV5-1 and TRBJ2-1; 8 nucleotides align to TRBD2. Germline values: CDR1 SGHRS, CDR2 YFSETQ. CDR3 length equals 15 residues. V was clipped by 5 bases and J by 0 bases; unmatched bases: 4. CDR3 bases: TGCGCCAGCAGATCCGGGACTAGCTCCTACAATGAGCAGTTCTTC. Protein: CASRSGTSSYNEQFF.

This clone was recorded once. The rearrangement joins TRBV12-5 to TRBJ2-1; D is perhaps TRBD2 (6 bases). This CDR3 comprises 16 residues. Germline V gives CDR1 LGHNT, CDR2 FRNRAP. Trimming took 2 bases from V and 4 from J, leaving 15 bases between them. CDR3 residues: CASGLLTSGLYNEQFF. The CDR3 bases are TGTGCTAGTGGTTTGCTCACCTCGGGACTGTACAATGAGCAGTTCTTC.

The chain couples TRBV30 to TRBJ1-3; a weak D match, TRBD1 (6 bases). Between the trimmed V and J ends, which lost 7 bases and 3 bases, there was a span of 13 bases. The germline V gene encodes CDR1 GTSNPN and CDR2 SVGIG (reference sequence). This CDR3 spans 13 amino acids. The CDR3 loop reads CASAQGNGNTIYF. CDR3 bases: TGTGCCTCTGCACAGGGAAATGGAAACACCATATATTTT.

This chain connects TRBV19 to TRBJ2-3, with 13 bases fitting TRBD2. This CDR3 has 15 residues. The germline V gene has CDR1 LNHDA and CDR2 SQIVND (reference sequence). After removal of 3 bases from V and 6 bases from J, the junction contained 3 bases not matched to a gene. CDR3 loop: CASSITSGGVDTQYF. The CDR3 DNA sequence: TGTGCCAGTAGTATTACTAGCGGGGGGGTGGATACGCAGTATTTT.

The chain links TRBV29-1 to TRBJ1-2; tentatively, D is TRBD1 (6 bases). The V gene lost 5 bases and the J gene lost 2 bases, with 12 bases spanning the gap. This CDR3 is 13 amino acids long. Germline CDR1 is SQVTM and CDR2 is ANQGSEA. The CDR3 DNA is TGCAGCGTTCAGGGGAAGGGGAACTATGGCTACACCTTC. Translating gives CSVQGKGNYGYTF.

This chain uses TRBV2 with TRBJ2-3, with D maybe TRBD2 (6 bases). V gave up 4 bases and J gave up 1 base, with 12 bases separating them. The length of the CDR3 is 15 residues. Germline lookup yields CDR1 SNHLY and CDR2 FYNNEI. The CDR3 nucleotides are TGTGCCAGCAGTGGGCGGGACCTTGGCACAGATACGCAGTATTTT. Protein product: CASSGRDLGTDTQYF. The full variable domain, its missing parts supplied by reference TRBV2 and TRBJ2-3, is EPEVTQTPSHQVTQMGQEVILRCVPISNHLYFYWYRQILGQKVEFLVSFYNNEISEKSEIFDDQFSVERPDGSNFTLKIRSTKLEDSAMYFCASSGRDLGTDTQYFGPGTRLTVL.

This CDR3 reads CASSIGTSGRYEQYF. The CDR3 region has the DNA TGTGCCAGTAGTATCGGGACTAGCGGGAGGTACGAGCAGTACTTC. The V and J genes are TRBV19 and TRBJ2-7; the match to TRBD2 covers 15 bases. Trimming removed 3 bases from V and 4 bases from J; junction bases left unmatched: 1. CDR3 size: 15 residues. CDR1 LNHDA and CDR2 SQIVND come from the germline V gene (reference sequence).

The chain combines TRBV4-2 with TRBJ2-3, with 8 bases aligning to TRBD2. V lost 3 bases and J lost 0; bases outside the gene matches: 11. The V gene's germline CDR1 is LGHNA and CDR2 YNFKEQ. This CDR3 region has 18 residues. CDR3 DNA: TGTGCCAGCAGCCATGGGGGCTGGGGCGGGGGGAGCACAGATACGCAGTATTTT. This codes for CASSHGGWGGGSTDTQYF.

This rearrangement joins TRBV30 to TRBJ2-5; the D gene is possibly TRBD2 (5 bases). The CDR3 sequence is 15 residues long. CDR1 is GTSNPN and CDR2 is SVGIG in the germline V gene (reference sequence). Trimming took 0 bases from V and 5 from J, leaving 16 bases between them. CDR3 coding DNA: TGTGCCTGGAGTGTAGGGAGTGGTTATATGGAGACCCAGTACTTC. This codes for CAWSVGSGYMETQYF.

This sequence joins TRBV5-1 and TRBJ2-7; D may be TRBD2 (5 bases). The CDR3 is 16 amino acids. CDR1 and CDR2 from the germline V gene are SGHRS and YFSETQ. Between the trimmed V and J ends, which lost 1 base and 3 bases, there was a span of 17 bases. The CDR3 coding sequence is TGCGCCAGCAGCTTGAGTGTGGAGGCAAATCACTACGAGCAGTACTTC. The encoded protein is CASSLSVEANHYEQYF.

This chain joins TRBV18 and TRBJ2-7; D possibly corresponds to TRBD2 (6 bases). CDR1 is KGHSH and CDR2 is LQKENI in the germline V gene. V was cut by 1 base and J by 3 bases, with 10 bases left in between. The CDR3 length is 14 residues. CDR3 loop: CASSPRLGGYEQYF. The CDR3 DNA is TGTGCCAGCTCACCACGGTTGGGGGGCTACGAGCAGTACTTC.

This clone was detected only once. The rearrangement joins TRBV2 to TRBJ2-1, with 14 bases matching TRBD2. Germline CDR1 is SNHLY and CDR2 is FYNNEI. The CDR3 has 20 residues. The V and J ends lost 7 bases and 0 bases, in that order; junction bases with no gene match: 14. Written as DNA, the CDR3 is TGTGCCAGCACCACCCTGGGCGGGACTAGCGGGGGACTCTCCTACAATGAGCAGTTCTTC. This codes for CASTTLGGTSGGLSYNEQFF.

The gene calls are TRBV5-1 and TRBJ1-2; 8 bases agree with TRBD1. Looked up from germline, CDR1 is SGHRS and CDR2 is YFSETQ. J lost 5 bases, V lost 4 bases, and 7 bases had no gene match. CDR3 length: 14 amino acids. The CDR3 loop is CASSPETGVYGYTF. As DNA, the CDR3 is TGCGCCAGCAGCCCGGAGACAGGGGTATATGGCTACACCTTC. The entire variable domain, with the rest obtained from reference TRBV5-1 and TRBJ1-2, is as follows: KAGVTQTPRYLIKTRGQQVTLSCSPISGHRSVSWYQQTPGQGLQFLFEYFSETQRNKGNFPGRFSGRQFSNSRSEMNVSTLELGDSALYLCASSPETGVYGYTFGSGTRLTVV.

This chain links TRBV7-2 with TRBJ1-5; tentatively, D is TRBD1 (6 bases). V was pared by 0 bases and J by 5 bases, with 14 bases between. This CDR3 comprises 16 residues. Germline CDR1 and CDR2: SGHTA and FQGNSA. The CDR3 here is CASSLATGRGYQPQHF. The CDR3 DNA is TGTGCCAGCAGCTTAGCGACGGGCAGGGGTTATCAGCCCCAGCATTTT.

The CDR3 DNA is TGTGCCAGCTCACGGGACAGTAATGAAAAACTGTTTTTT. Translation gives CASSRDSNEKLFF. The J gene is TRBJ1-4, the V gene TRBV18; the match to TRBD1 covers 7 bases. The CDR3 covers 13 residues. Germline V gene lookup returns CDR1 KGHSH and CDR2 LQKENI. Germline trimming cut 4 bases from V and 4 bases from J; bases unmatched to any gene: 0.

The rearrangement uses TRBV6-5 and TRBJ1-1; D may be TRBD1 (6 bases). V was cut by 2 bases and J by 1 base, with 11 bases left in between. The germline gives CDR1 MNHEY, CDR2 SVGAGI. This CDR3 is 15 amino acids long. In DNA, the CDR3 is TGTGCCAGCAGTTACACAGGGTACGGGAACACTGAAGCTTTCTTT. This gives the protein CASSYTGYGNTEAFF.